This entry lists 27 T cell receptor beta chains sequenced from one sample in a study of blood T cells in healthy people across ages. Using a J-beta primer mix together with a sample-barcoded 5' primer, a second PCR was run for roughly 7 to 11 cycles. MiXCR, run by TCRdb on the 5' RACE reads, gives a single entry per CDR3 protein. The repertoire holds some 710,000 distinct CDR3 sequences, with 20% to 25% as singletons. Sequences were obtained from blood. The receptors were sampled from a man in his 70s in good health.

The chain links TRBV12-3 or TRBV12-4 to TRBJ1-2, with D possibly being TRBD1 (5 bases). The V end was cut by 6 bases, the J end by 4 bases, with 15 bases between. This CDR3 has 14 residues. This CDR3 is CASSLGTELYGYTF. The CDR3 DNA sequence: TGTGCCAGCAGCCTCGGGACGGAACTCTATGGCTACACCTTC.

This clonotype was observed a few times. The V call is TRBV25-1, the J call TRBJ1-4; 9 bases fit TRBD1. This CDR3 is built from 17 residues. V dropped 5 bases and J dropped 0; count of bases not matched to a gene: 7. In germline, CDR1 is MGHDK, CDR2 SYGVNS. CDR3 loop: CASSQPGQGATNEKLFF. In nucleotides, the CDR3 is TGTGCCAGCAGTCAACCGGGACAGGGCGCAACTAATGAAAAACTGTTTTTT.

The chain is built from TRBV20-1 and TRBJ2-5; no definite D call. The CDR3 contains 12 residues. The V gene lost 3 bases and the J gene lost 4 bases, with 9 bases spanning the gap. Germline lookup yields CDR1 DFQATT and CDR2 SNEGSKA (reference sequence). DNA for the CDR3: TGCAGTGCTAGTAGGTTCTCAGAGACCCAGTACTTC. Translating gives CSASRFSETQYF.

This clonotype was counted many times. J is TRBJ2-4 and V is TRBV7-9; either TRBD1 or TRBD2 may fit D (5 bases each). Trimming stripped 3 bases from V and 1 base from J, with 13 bases between. Germline V lookup: CDR1 SEHNR, CDR2 FQNEAQ (reference sequence). CDR3 length equals 16 residues. CDR3 amino acids: CASSFGTLAAKNIQYF. CDR3 coding DNA: TGTGCCAGCAGCTTTGGGACCTTGGCGGCCAAAAACATTCAGTACTTC.

This clonotype was counted only a few times. The V gene is TRBV7-9, the J gene TRBJ2-3, with 10 bases identical to TRBD2. V lost 3 bases to trimming and J lost 0 bases; unmatched junction nucleotides: 12. The CDR3 extends over 19 amino acids. Per the germline V gene, CDR1 is SEHNR and CDR2 is FQNEAQ (reference sequence). The CDR3 nucleotides read TGTGCCAGCAGCTTCCTAGCGGGGGACCTGGCGTTTAGCACAGATACGCAGTATTTT. Its translation: CASSFLAGDLAFSTDTQYF.

V usage is TRBV14 and J usage is TRBJ2-1, with no clear D. CDR3 size: 16 residues. Germline values: CDR1 SGHDN, CDR2 FVKESK. With 4 bases removed from V and 0 bases from J, the gap between germline ends came to 13 bases. The CDR3 DNA sequence: TGTGCCAGCAGCCCTAGACTGAAGAGCTCCTACAATGAGCAGTTCTTC. It encodes CASSPRLKSSYNEQFF.

This clonotype has only a few counts. The rearrangement uses TRBV29-1 and TRBJ1-3; TRBD1 is a possible D gene (6 bases). The germline CDR1 and CDR2 sequences are SQVTM and ANQGSEA. The CDR3 spans 14 residues. V lost 8 bases and J 0 bases, leaving 14 bases between the germline ends. Here the CDR3 reads CSTQGANSGNTIYF. In DNA form, the CDR3 reads TGCAGCACACAGGGCGCAAACTCTGGAAACACCATATATTTT.

This chain links TRBV5-6 with TRBJ2-3; no reliable D call. The CDR3 has 18 residues. Germline lookup yields CDR1 SGHDT and CDR2 YYEEEE. The V end was cut by 5 bases, the J end by 0 bases, with 22 bases between. The CDR3 nucleotides are TGTGCCAGCAGGCCCGGAGATGCCCCATATCCTAGCACAGATACGCAGTATTTT. It translates to CASRPGDAPYPSTDTQYF.

The chain has TRBV7-6 and TRBJ1-3, with D perhaps TRBD1 (6 bases). Germline values: CDR1 SGHVS, CDR2 FNYEAQ. Trimming shortened V by 5 bases and J by 4 bases, and 15 bases separated the two germline ends. The CDR3 length is 15 residues. The CDR3 DNA reads TGTGCCAGCAGCCCAGGACCACAGGGAGGAAACACCATATATTTT. Translated: CASSPGPQGGNTIYF.

This clonotype was counted at least ten times. CDR3 amino acids: CASSLRSSNQPQHF. In DNA form, the CDR3 reads TGTGCCAGCAGTTTAAGAAGTAGCAATCAGCCCCAGCATTTT. V usage is TRBV12-3 or TRBV12-4 and J usage is TRBJ1-5; unclear D gene. The CDR3 sequence is 14 residues long. The germline V and J ends were trimmed by 2 bases and 0 bases, with 5 bases remaining between them.

The J gene is TRBJ2-5, the V gene TRBV5-1; D might be TRBD1 (6 bases). The end of the DNA is better explained by TRBJ2-1, so the J call may be wrong. Germline V gene sequence: CDR1 SGHRS, CDR2 YFSETQ. The CDR3 spans 14 residues. Written as DNA, the CDR3 is TGCGCCAGCAGCGCCGGACAGATTTACAATGAGCAGTTCTTC. It yields the protein CASSAGQIYNEQFF.

V usage is TRBV5-1 and J usage is TRBJ2-5; 12 bases fit TRBD2. Losses at the gene ends were 1 base for V and 2 bases for J; bases not matched to a gene: 12. The CDR3 runs 19 residues. Germline V CDR1 and CDR2: SGHRS, YFSETQ. As DNA, the CDR3 is TGCGCCAGCAGCTTGTTTCCCCCTAGCGGGAGGGTAGCTCAAGAGACCCAGTACTTC. This encodes CASSLFPPSGRVAQETQYF.

The chain has TRBV25-1 and TRBJ1-4; 9 positions agree with TRBD1. The germline V gene encodes CDR1 MGHDK and CDR2 SYGVNS. The CDR3 has 14 amino acids. J was trimmed by 5 bases and V by 5 bases; bases with no gene match: 3. CDR3 region: CASSTGQGNEKLFF. The CDR3, as DNA: TGTGCCAGCAGTACCGGACAGGGGAATGAAAAACTGTTTTTT. Supplemented by reference TRBV25-1 and TRBJ1-4, the full variable domain reads EADIYQTPRYLVIGTGKKITLECSQTMGHDKMYWYQQDPGMELHLIHYSYGVNSTEKGDLSSESTVSRIRTEHFPLTLESARPSHTSQYLCASSTGQGNEKLFFGSGTQLSVL.

This clonotype was seen a handful of times. V usage is TRBV7-6 and J usage is TRBJ2-5, with D possibly matching TRBD1 (6 bases). The last part of the DNA fits TRBJ2-7 better; the J call may be wrong. Germline V gives CDR1 SGHVS, CDR2 FNYEAQ. The CDR3 totals 16 residues. The CDR3 DNA reads as TGTGCCAGCAGCTTACCGCAGGGGAAATCCGGGAACGAGCAGTACGTC. Translated: CASSLPQGKSGNEQYV.

J is TRBJ1-1 and V is TRBV2; D not certain. The CDR3 consists of 13 residues. Germline CDR1 is SNHLY and CDR2 is FYNNEI. V shed 6 bases and J shed 4 bases, with 12 bases lying between them. The CDR3 loop reads CASRSSGTTEAFF. In DNA form, the CDR3 reads TGTGCCAGCAGGTCGTCAGGTACCACTGAAGCTTTCTTT.

This clonotype occurred many times. The chain recombines TRBV7-9 with TRBJ2-4; D remains ambiguous. The CDR3 covers 13 residues. Trimming cost V 10 bases and J 1 base, with 11 bases left between them. In germline, CDR1 is SEHNR, CDR2 FQNEAQ (reference sequence). CDR3 nucleotides: TGTGCCACCAAAGATGGGGCCAAAAACATTCAGTACTTC. Protein sequence: CATKDGAKNIQYF. Using reference TRBV7-9 and TRBJ2-4 for the parts outside the CDR3, the full variable domain is DTGVSQNPRHKITKRGQNVTFRCDPISEHNRLYWYRQTLGQGPEFLTYFQNEAQLEKSRLLSDRFSAERPKGSFSTLEIQRTEQGDSAMYLCATKDGAKNIQYFGAGTRLSVL.

This rearrangement joins TRBV6-5 to TRBJ2-4, with 9 bases matching TRBD1. The CDR3 runs 15 residues. V shed 0 bases, J shed 6 bases, and the junction held 3 bases outside the gene matches. CDR1 is MNHEY, CDR2 SVGAGI, per germline. The DNA for the CDR3 is TGTGCCAGCAGTTACTCCGGGACAGGGCTAAACATTCAGTACTTC. It is translated as CASSYSGTGLNIQYF.

This clonotype was found a few times. The V and J genes are TRBV29-1 and TRBJ2-5; D is perhaps TRBD1 or TRBD2 (5 bases each). CDR3 size: 12 residues. The V end was cut by 4 bases, the J end by 4 bases, with 10 bases between. The germline V gene encodes CDR1 SQVTM and CDR2 ANQGSEA. CDR3 sequence reads: CSVAGRRETQYF. The CDR3 DNA sequence: TGCAGCGTTGCGGGGCGCCGAGAGACCCAGTACTTC. Drawing the rest from reference TRBV29-1 and TRBJ2-5, the complete variable domain is SAVISQKPSRDICQRGTSLTIQCQVDSQVTMMFWYRQQPGQSLTLIATANQGSEATYESGFVIDKFPISRPNLTFSTLTVSNMSPEDSSIYLCSVAGRRETQYFGPGTRLLVL.

This clonotype has at least ten counts. A read error may account for a junction end that differs from germline. The CDR3 DNA is TGTGCCAGCAGCTTGTTAGGGGGCGGGGAGACCCAGTACTTC. Protein product: CASSLLGGGETQYF. The chain joins TRBV5-1 to TRBJ2-5; 7 nucleotides match TRBD1. The germline V gene has CDR1 SGHRS and CDR2 YFSETQ. The CDR3 spans 14 residues.

There are a few counts of this clonotype. The chain is built from TRBV5-4 and TRBJ1-2, with 10 bases aligning to TRBD1. CDR1 is SGHNT and CDR2 is YYREEE in the germline V gene (reference sequence). CDR3 length: 20 residues. J lost 0 bases, V lost 3 bases, and 17 bases had no gene match. The chain's CDR3 is CASSSIRATGGSSSNYGYTF. In DNA, the CDR3 is TGTGCCAGCAGCTCGATACGTGCGACAGGGGGCTCCTCCTCTAACTATGGCTACACCTTC.

Comment on this clonotype: An end of the junction differs from the germline gene, which may be a read error. The J gene is TRBJ2-3, the V gene TRBV5-5; D is possibly TRBD2 (5 bases). CDR1 is SGHKS, CDR2 YYEKEE, per germline (reference sequence). The CDR3 totals 14 residues. CDR3 loop: CACSFEGNTDTQYF. DNA for the CDR3: TGTGCCTGCAGCTTTGAGGGAAACACAGATACGCAGTATTTT.

V usage is TRBV20-1 and J usage is TRBJ2-5; D call uncertain. This CDR3 is built from 15 residues. V lost 3 bases and J 5 bases, leaving 19 bases between the germline ends. Germline lookup yields CDR1 DFQATT and CDR2 SNEGSKA (reference sequence). DNA of the CDR3: TGCAGTGCTAGGATGGGTGGCGACTCGGGCGAGACCCAGTACTTC. Protein sequence: CSARMGGDSGETQYF.

V usage is TRBV6-2 or TRBV6-3 and J usage is TRBJ2-5, with 13 bases lining up with TRBD2. Germline V gene sequence: CDR1 MNHEY, CDR2 SVGEGT. The CDR3 covers 16 residues. The trim removed 6 bases at V and 3 bases at J, leaving 7 bases unmatched. This chain's CDR3 is CASSSFGLAGEETQYF. In DNA, the CDR3 is TGTGCCAGCAGCTCCTTCGGACTAGCGGGAGAAGAGACCCAGTACTTC.

V and J are TRBV29-1 and TRBJ2-3; either TRBD1 or TRBD2 may supply D (6 bases each). The CDR3 loop spans 13 amino acids. Germline loops: CDR1 SQVTM, CDR2 ANQGSEA. V was pared by 5 bases and J by 0 bases, with 9 bases between. The CDR3 sequence is CSVRGGSTDTQYF. The CDR3 DNA reads TGCAGCGTTAGAGGGGGGAGCACAGATACGCAGTATTTT.

This chain links TRBV7-2 with TRBJ2-5; TRBD2 aligns across 9 bases. The J call may be in error: the DNA end matches TRBJ2-7 better. This CDR3 is 16 amino acids long. Germline CDR1 SGHTA, CDR2 FQGNSA. CDR3 loop: CASSVGASGMSYEQYF. The DNA of the CDR3 is TGTGCCAGCAGCGTAGGGGCTAGCGGGATGTCCTACGAGCAGTACTTC.

Only a few counts were recorded for this clonotype. The chain recombines TRBV28 with TRBJ2-1, with 10 bases that match TRBD1. The better agreement between TRBJ2-7 and the DNA end casts doubt on the J call. From germline, CDR1 is MDHEN and CDR2 SYDVKM. The CDR3 covers 13 residues. The CDR3 sequence: CASRTGGLYEQYF. DNA for the CDR3: TGTGCCAGCAGGACAGGGGGCTTATACGAGCAGTACTTC.

The chain carries TRBV9 and TRBJ2-5; 8 bases are shared with TRBD1. The closer fit of TRBJ2-1 to the DNA end suggests the J call may be wrong. There are 16 residues in the CDR3. Germline-derived CDR1 and CDR2 are SGDLS and YYNGEE. The CDR3 spells CASSVDVRGLRYEQFF. The CDR3 region has the DNA TGTGCCAGCAGCGTAGATGTCAGGGGGCTAAGGTATGAGCAGTTCTTC.